What follows are 24 T cell receptor beta chains derived from one specimen sequenced in a study of response to subunit inactivated influenza vaccine. One entry per CDR3 protein results from TCRdb running MiXCR on the RT-PCR reads. The sample lists hundreds of thousands of distinct CDR3 sequences, approximately 14% occurring once. Sample: PBMCs from blood, taken 11 to 12 days after vaccination. The receptor source for this set is a man aged 50-60 years who received an inactivated influenza vaccine.

This clonotype was observed a handful of times. The chain recombines TRBV29-1 with TRBJ2-7; perhaps TRBD2 as D (6 bases). The V end was cut by 6 bases, the J end by 7 bases, with 22 bases between. The CDR3 runs to 14 residues. CDR1 is SQVTM and CDR2 is ANQGSEA in the germline V gene. The CDR3 nucleotides are TGCAGCGTGAGGGACCGAGCCCCTGGGGGGGAGCAGTACTTC. Protein product: CSVRDRAPGGEQYF.

This chain connects TRBV5-1 to TRBJ2-5; D may be TRBD2 (6 bases). The CDR3 totals 17 residues. Per germline, CDR1 SGHRS and CDR2 YFSETQ. Trimming took off 1 base at V and 3 bases at J, with 19 bases between the two ends. The CDR3 here is CASSLSLGGAREETQYF. The CDR3 nucleotides are TGCGCCAGCAGCTTGTCCCTTGGAGGGGCCAGGGAAGAGACCCAGTACTTC.

This clonotype has a handful of counts. V and J are TRBV10-3 and TRBJ2-7; D is unresolved. The V gene lost 4 bases and the J gene lost 0 bases, with 22 bases spanning the gap. The CDR3 length is 18 residues. Germline V gives CDR1 ENHRY, CDR2 SYGVKD. The CDR3 DNA follows: TGTGCCATCAGTGGAGCCCCTAGTGAATCCTTTCTCTCCTACGAGCAGTACTTC. Translating gives CAISGAPSESFLSYEQYF.

The chain recombines TRBV28 with TRBJ2-3; 13 nucleotides match TRBD2. Germline loops: CDR1 MDHEN, CDR2 SYDVKM. The CDR3 is 22 residues long. V was pared by 3 bases and J by 1 base, with 19 bases of the junction left unmatched. The CDR3 is CASSFKLPRLAGGGLGTDTQYF. DNA for the CDR3: TGTGCCAGCAGTTTTAAGCTCCCCCGACTAGCGGGAGGAGGGCTCGGCACAGATACGCAGTATTTT.

This clonotype was detected a few times. V and J are TRBV10-3 and TRBJ1-2; D gene ambiguous. V was cut by 3 bases and J by 6 bases, with 20 bases left in between. Germline loops: CDR1 ENHRY, CDR2 SYGVKD. The CDR3 length is 16 residues. The CDR3 sequence: CAISDVFGRRGDGYTF. As DNA, the CDR3 is TGTGCCATCAGTGACGTCTTTGGAAGGCGCGGCGATGGCTACACCTTC.

The chain combines TRBV6-1 with TRBJ1-3; 8 nucleotides match TRBD1. The germline V gene encodes CDR1 MNHNS and CDR2 SASEGT. Trimming removed 6 bases from V and 2 bases from J; junction bases left unmatched: 9. The CDR3 runs 16 residues. The CDR3 DNA sequence: TGTGCCAGCAGCCGACAGGGGCAGGGAACTGGAAACACCATATATTTT. Residues: CASSRQGQGTGNTIYF.

This clonotype was seen more than once but under ten times. The J gene is TRBJ2-5, the V gene TRBV7-2; D is uncertain. Germline CDR1 and CDR2: SGHTA and FQGNSA. Trimming stripped 2 bases from V and 5 bases from J, with 12 bases between. The CDR3 is made up of 14 amino acids. The CDR3 spells CASSLNFRRETQYF. Here the CDR3 DNA reads TGTGCCAGCAGCTTAAATTTCCGTCGGGAGACCCAGTACTTC.

This clonotype was seen a handful of times. The chain couples TRBV29-1 to TRBJ2-7; D call uncertain. The CDR3 is 13 residues long. Trimming took off 7 bases at V and 5 bases at J, with 18 bases between the two ends. CDR1 SQVTM and CDR2 ANQGSEA come from the germline V gene. The CDR3 spells CSARGRSTDEQYF. For the CDR3, the DNA is TGCAGCGCCCGAGGACGGTCTACCGACGAGCAGTACTTC.

This clonotype was detected only a few times. The chain couples TRBV18 to TRBJ2-7, with D possibly being TRBD1 or TRBD2 (5 bases each). Trimming removed 3 bases from V and 6 bases from J, with 12 bases in between. The CDR3 covers 13 residues. Germline V lookup: CDR1 KGHSH, CDR2 LQKENI. This chain's CDR3 is CASSPGPDGEQYF. Written as DNA, the CDR3 is TGTGCCAGCTCACCGGGACCGGACGGCGAGCAGTACTTC.

This clonotype has more than one count but fewer than ten. The J gene is TRBJ2-7, the V gene TRBV4-3; D is undetermined. This CDR3 has 14 residues. Per the germline V gene, CDR1 is LGHNA and CDR2 is YSLEER. Trimming removed 0 bases at V and 7 bases at J, with 13 bases between. The CDR3 here is CASSQDRGWSEQYF. In DNA, the CDR3 is TGCGCCAGCAGCCAAGACCGTGGGTGGAGTGAGCAGTACTTC.

This clonotype was observed a few times. The chain uses TRBV18 and TRBJ2-1; D may match TRBD1 or TRBD2 (6 bases each). The germline V gene encodes CDR1 KGHSH and CDR2 LQKENI. The CDR3 has 16 amino acids. The V gene lost 4 bases and the J gene lost 8 bases, with 21 bases spanning the gap. In nucleotides, the CDR3 is TGTGCCAGCTCACAGGGAGGAGGGGGACCAATCGATGAGCAGTTCTTC. Amino acids: CASSQGGGGPIDEQFF.

The V gene is TRBV28, the J gene TRBJ1-3; TRBD1 might be the D (5 bases). The CDR3 extends over 17 amino acids. Germline-derived CDR1 and CDR2 are MDHEN and SYDVKM. Trimming removed 4 bases from V and 0 bases from J, with 16 bases in between. The CDR3 region is CASSSLDGDYSGNTIYF. CDR3 sequence (DNA): TGTGCCAGCAGTTCCCTGGACGGGGACTACTCTGGAAACACCATATATTTT.

This clonotype was seen more than once but under ten times. The chain links TRBV3-1 to TRBJ1-2; D gene ambiguous. Looked up from germline, CDR1 is LGHDT and CDR2 is YNNKEL (reference sequence). The CDR3 is 12 amino acids. The ends were cut back, 2 bases at V and 6 bases at J, with 7 bases in the middle. In DNA, the CDR3 is TGTGCCAGCAGCCAATCGGGGAATGGCTACACCTTC. Residues: CASSQSGNGYTF.

This clonotype has a count of ten or more. The genes are TRBV6-2 or TRBV6-3 and TRBJ1-5; 8 bases agree with TRBD1. CDR1 and CDR2 from the germline V gene are MNHEY and SVGEGT. The CDR3 loop spans 13 amino acids. V dropped 6 bases and J dropped 2; count of bases not matched to a gene: 0. The CDR3 here is CASRTGGNQPQHF. CDR3 sequence (DNA): TGTGCCAGCAGGACAGGGGGCAATCAGCCCCAGCATTTT.

The chain recombines TRBV5-4 with TRBJ2-5; tentatively, D is TRBD2 (7 bases). Germline V gene sequence: CDR1 SGHNT, CDR2 YYREEE (reference sequence). V shed 4 bases and J shed 5 bases, with 18 bases lying between them. This CDR3 is built from 15 residues. Here the CDR3 reads CASSQNQQGGETQYF. CDR3 coding DNA: TGTGCCAGCAGCCAGAACCAACAGGGAGGGGAGACCCAGTACTTC. Supplemented by reference TRBV5-4 and TRBJ2-5, the full variable domain reads ETGVTQSPTHLIKTRGQQVTLRCSSQSGHNTVSWYQQALGQGPQFIFQYYREEENGRGNFPPRFSGLQFPNYSSELNVNALELDDSALYLCASSQNQQGGETQYFGPGTRLLVL.

The J gene is TRBJ2-3, the V gene TRBV25-1, with TRBD2 identical over 12 bases. V was clipped by 4 bases and J by 3 bases; unmatched bases: 5. CDR3 size: 16 residues. Germline values: CDR1 MGHDK, CDR2 SYGVNS. The CDR3 DNA sequence: TGTGCCAGCAGTGCCTCTAGCGGGGGGGTAACAGATACGCAGTATTTT. Translated, it gives CASSASSGGVTDTQYF.

V usage is TRBV18 and J usage is TRBJ1-2, with a tentative D call TRBD1 (6 bases). Trimming stripped 3 bases from V and 2 bases from J, with 13 bases between. This CDR3 has 15 amino acids. Germline V gives CDR1 KGHSH, CDR2 LQKENI. The CDR3 DNA reads as TGTGCCAGCTCACCCGCTTCGACAGGAAACTATGGCTACACCTTC. Amino acid sequence: CASSPASTGNYGYTF.

In its sample, this clonotype was seen a few times. The V gene is TRBV11-2, the J gene TRBJ2-3, with 9 bases that match TRBD1. Unmatched junction bases numbered 9, after V lost 5 bases and J lost 0 bases. CDR1 and CDR2 (germline): SGHAT, FQNNGV. The CDR3 sequence is 17 residues long. CDR3 amino acids: CASSQPTGTGSTDTQYF. CDR3 DNA sequence: TGTGCCAGCAGCCAACCGACCGGGACAGGGAGCACAGATACGCAGTATTTT.

This clonotype was seen many times. The J gene is TRBJ2-7, the V gene TRBV4-3; TRBD1 matches at 7 bases. V gave up 5 bases and J gave up 1 base; unmatched junction bases: 8. Germline CDR1 and CDR2: LGHNA and YSLEER. The CDR3 runs 15 residues. CDR3 in amino acids: CASSSLRDRSYEQYF. CDR3 bases: TGCGCCAGCAGCTCCCTTCGGGACAGATCCTACGAGCAGTACTTC.

The chain joins TRBV15 to TRBJ2-1; a weak D match, TRBD2 (5 bases). The V and J ends lost 1 base and 12 bases respectively, with 13 bases between them. CDR3 length equals 13 residues. Germline assignment: CDR1 LNHNV and CDR2 YYDKDF (reference sequence). CDR3 DNA sequence: TGTGCCACCAGCAGAGGGACTCACATTGGGCAGTTCTTC. Translating gives CATSRGTHIGQFF. The whole variable domain, filled in from reference TRBV15 and TRBJ2-1, reads DAMVIQNPRYQVTQFGKPVTLSCSQTLNHNVMYWYQQKSSQAPKLLFHYYDKDFNNEADTPDNFQSRRPNTSFCFLDIRSPGLGDTAMYLCATSRGTHIGQFFGPGTRLTVL.

The rearrangement uses TRBV7-2 and TRBJ1-6; 9 bases fit TRBD1. Germline-derived CDR1 and CDR2 are SGHTA and FQGNSA. The CDR3 is made up of 15 amino acids. After removal of 5 bases from V and 9 bases from J, the junction contained 8 bases not matched to a gene. The CDR3 DNA sequence: TGTGCCAGCAGCCCGAGGACAGGGGCAGGTTCACCCCTCCACTTT. Encoded protein: CASSPRTGAGSPLHF.

This clonotype has only a few counts. The chain joins TRBV6-2 or TRBV6-3 to TRBJ1-1, with 7 bases aligning to TRBD1. J gave up 5 bases and V 2 bases, and 11 bases lay outside the gene matches. In germline, CDR1 is MNHEY, CDR2 SVGEGT. There are 16 residues in the CDR3. The CDR3 reads CASSYPRRQGKTEAFF. As DNA, the CDR3 is TGTGCCAGCAGTTACCCGAGGAGACAGGGCAAGACTGAAGCTTTCTTT.

This clonotype came up a few times. This chain connects TRBV25-1 to TRBJ2-5, with D uncertain. The V gene lost 3 bases and the J gene lost 5 bases, with 10 bases spanning the gap. The CDR3 length is 13 residues. CDR1 and CDR2 from the germline V gene are MGHDK and SYGVNS. The CDR3 region has the DNA TGTGCCAGCAGTGAGCCCCCGAGGGAGACCCAGTACTTC. Translated: CASSEPPRETQYF. Drawing the rest from reference TRBV25-1 and TRBJ2-5, the complete variable domain is EADIYQTPRYLVIGTGKKITLECSQTMGHDKMYWYQQDPGMELHLIHYSYGVNSTEKGDLSSESTVSRIRTEHFPLTLESARPSHTSQYLCASSEPPRETQYFGPGTRLLVL.

This clonotype has ten or more counts. The CDR3 DNA reads as TGCGCCAGCAGTGAGTCGAGTCTAGCTTTCTTT. This encodes CASSESSLAFF. V usage is TRBV10-2 and J usage is TRBJ1-1; no clear D gene. Germline CDR1 reads WSHSY; CDR2 reads SAAADI. Trimming removed 0 bases at V and 10 bases at J, with 6 bases between. The CDR3 spans 11 residues.